Shown below are 17 T cell receptor beta chains from a single sample sequenced in a study of technical replicates of blood from several donors. Assay: immunoSEQ multiplex PCR; the TCRdb copy retains only in-frame clones and omits some. The data show fewer than 95,000 clones, roughly 94% seen once. The sequencing input was T cells isolated from PBMCs. The receptors were gathered from a human donor in good health.

J is TRBJ2-1 and V is TRBV13, with 8 bases fitting TRBD1. CDR1 PRHDT and CDR2 FYEKMQ come from the germline V gene (reference sequence). The CDR3 has 15 amino acids. After removal of 4 bases from V and 6 bases from J, the junction contained 8 bases not matched to a gene. The DNA of the CDR3 is TGTGCCAGCAGCTCTACCCCTACAGGGGGCAATGAGCAGTTCTTC. Its protein product is CASSSTPTGGNEQFF.

J is TRBJ2-6 and V is TRBV28, with 10 bases identical to TRBD1. Germline trimming cut 4 bases from V and 5 bases from J; bases unmatched to any gene: 11. The CDR3 is made up of 18 amino acids. Germline lookup yields CDR1 MDHEN and CDR2 SYDVKM. The CDR3, as DNA: TGTGCCAGCAGTTCGGGACAGGGGATAGAGGGTAGGGCCAACGTCCTGACTTTC. Amino acid sequence: CASSSGQGIEGRANVLTF.

The J gene is TRBJ2-1, the V gene TRBV4-1, with 8 bases matching TRBD1. With 3 bases clipped from V and 7 bases from J, the junction kept 8 bases outside the gene matches. This CDR3 is built from 15 residues. Per the germline V gene, CDR1 is MGHRA and CDR2 is YSYEKL. This CDR3 reads CASSHGQGLENEQFF. CDR3 bases: TGCGCCAGCAGCCATGGACAGGGTTTAGAGAATGAGCAGTTCTTC.

This clone was observed a single time. The chain uses TRBV4-2 and TRBJ1-2; 7 nucleotides agree with TRBD1. This CDR3 is built from 17 residues. V trimming: 1 base; J trimming: 6 bases; junction bases outside the gene matches: 14. Germline V gene lookup returns CDR1 LGHNA and CDR2 YNFKEQ. In DNA, the CDR3 is TGTGCCAGCAGCCAAGGAGGATTGAAGGACAGGAGAGATGGCTACACCTTC. Its translation is CASSQGGLKDRRDGYTF.

V and J are TRBV7-2 and TRBJ2-7, with 13 bases lining up with TRBD2. The CDR3 totals 14 residues. After removal of 5 bases from V and 12 bases from J, the junction contained 10 bases not matched to a gene. Germline V gene lookup returns CDR1 SGHTA and CDR2 FQGNSA. DNA for the CDR3: TGTGCCAGCAGCGACGGACTAGCGGGGGTTAAACGGTACTTC. Residues: CASSDGLAGVKRYF. Together with reference TRBV7-2 and TRBJ2-7, the CDR3 gives the full variable domain: GAGVSQSPSNKVTEKGKDVELRCDPISGHTALYWYRQSLGQGLEFLIYFQGNSAPDKSGLPSDRFSAERTGGSVSTLTIQRTQQEDSAVYLCASSDGLAGVKRYFGPGTRLTVT.

The CDR3 sequence: CASRSGGSTGYTF. CDR3 in DNA: TGTGCCAGCAGGTCTGGAGGGAGTACCGGCTACACCTTC. This rearrangement joins TRBV28 to TRBJ1-2; D call uncertain. V lost 6 bases to trimming and J lost 8 bases, with 16 bases between them. The CDR3 spans 13 residues. The germline V gene encodes CDR1 MDHEN and CDR2 SYDVKM.

The chain is built from TRBV6-4 and TRBJ2-1; 11 positions agree with TRBD1. CDR3 size: 16 residues. Germline V lookup: CDR1 MRHNA, CDR2 SNTAGT. Unmatched junction bases numbered 9, after V lost 3 bases and J lost 8 bases. In DNA form, the CDR3 reads TGTGCCAGCAGTGAGCTAACGGACAGGGGGCTCGATGAGCAGTTCTTC. Translation gives CASSELTDRGLDEQFF.

CDR3 amino acids: CAILIIQSSSYEQYF. CDR3 coding DNA: TGTGCCATCTTAATAATCCAGTCTAGCTCCTACGAGCAGTACTTC. V is TRBV28 and J is TRBJ2-7; D not resolved. The germline V gene encodes CDR1 MDHEN and CDR2 SYDVKM. V gave up 10 bases and J gave up 0 bases, with 19 bases separating them. This CDR3 comprises 15 residues.

This chain joins TRBV7-9 and TRBJ2-7, with D possibly matching TRBD2 (6 bases). CDR1 is SEHNR, CDR2 FQNEAQ, per germline (reference sequence). The CDR3 is made up of 17 amino acids. V lost 5 bases to trimming and J lost 1 base, with 21 bases between them. In DNA, the CDR3 is TGTGCCAGCAGCCCTACCTTGGGGCGGGACCCTTCCTACGAGCAGTACTTC. Its translation: CASSPTLGRDPSYEQYF.

The CDR3: CASSIRGLAGDGEQFF. CDR3 nucleotide sequence: TGTGCCAGTAGTATAAGAGGACTAGCGGGGGACGGTGAGCAGTTCTTC. The chain uses TRBV19 and TRBJ2-1, with TRBD2 matching 13 bases. Germline CDR1 and CDR2: LNHDA and SQIVND (reference sequence). Germline trimming cut 2 bases from V and 9 bases from J; bases unmatched to any gene: 7. CDR3 length: 16 residues.

The chain links TRBV19 to TRBJ1-3; 9 bases align to TRBD1. CDR3 size: 17 residues. With 6 bases clipped from V and 0 bases from J, the junction kept 9 bases outside the gene matches. The V gene's germline CDR1 is LNHDA and CDR2 SQIVND (reference sequence). The CDR3 nucleotides read TGTGCCAGTAGGCACGGGGACAGGGCCGTCTCTGGAAACACCATATATTTT. This gives the protein CASRHGDRAVSGNTIYF.

A note on this clone: At one of its ends the junction is not consistent with the germline gene, which may arise from a read error. The genes are TRBV28 and TRBJ1-4; the D gene is possibly TRBD1 (6 bases). In germline, CDR1 is MDHEN, CDR2 SYDVKM. CDR3 length: 11 amino acids. The CDR3: CASSGWDKPFF. The CDR3 DNA follows: TGTGCCAGCAGTGGCTGGGACAAACCGTTTTTT. Supplemented by reference TRBV28 and TRBJ1-4, the full variable domain reads DVKVTQSSRYLVKRTGEKVFLECVQDMDHENMFWYRQDPGLGLRLIYFSYDVKMKEKGDIPEGYSVSREKKERFSLILESASTNQTSMYLCASSGWDKPFFGSGTQLSVL.

As for this clone: In the same sample, other DNA sequences code for this CDR3. This chain connects TRBV2 to TRBJ2-5; maybe TRBD2 (5 bases). V was clipped by 6 bases and J by 3 bases, with 8 bases between them. Germline V gene sequence: CDR1 SNHLY, CDR2 FYNNEI. The CDR3 contains 12 residues. Here the CDR3 DNA reads TGTGCCAGCAGAGTGGGAGAAGAGACCCAGTACTTC. Its translation: CASRVGEETQYF.

The V call is TRBV5-1, the J call TRBJ2-1; D gene ambiguous. The CDR3 sequence is 15 residues long. Trimming shortened V by 1 base and J by 1 base, and 9 bases separated the two germline ends. Germline CDR1 is SGHRS and CDR2 is YFSETQ. The CDR3 DNA reads as TGCGCCAGCAGCTTGCGTCGCGAATCCTACAATGAGCAGTTCTTC. This gives the protein CASSLRRESYNEQFF. Full variable domain (missing parts from reference TRBV5-1 and TRBJ2-1): KAGVTQTPRYLIKTRGQQVTLSCSPISGHRSVSWYQQTPGQGLQFLFEYFSETQRNKGNFPGRFSGRQFSNSRSEMNVSTLELGDSALYLCASSLRRESYNEQFFGPGTRLTVL.

The count of this clone is one. The gene calls are TRBV6-1 and TRBJ2-5; D is undetermined. Trimming left V 3 bases short and J 6 bases short, with 5 bases between. Per the germline V gene, CDR1 is MNHNS and CDR2 is SASEGT. The CDR3 is 11 amino acids. CDR3 sequence: CASSDKKTQYF. Here the CDR3 DNA reads TGTGCCAGCAGTGACAAAAAGACCCAGTACTTC.

This rearrangement joins TRBV19 to TRBJ1-1; maybe TRBD1 (6 bases). CDR1 is LNHDA and CDR2 is SQIVND in the germline V gene (reference sequence). The CDR3 sequence is 15 residues long. V lost 0 bases and J 5 bases, leaving 13 bases between the germline ends. CDR3 protein: CASSIDQGLGTEAFF. DNA of the CDR3: TGTGCCAGTAGTATAGATCAGGGGTTGGGGACTGAAGCTTTCTTT.

CDR3 in amino acids: CASSDFEAGELFF. CDR3 DNA sequence: TGTGCCAGCAGTGACTTTGAGGCCGGGGAGCTGTTTTTT. This chain joins TRBV6-4 and TRBJ2-2; D remains ambiguous. V was cut by 1 base and J by 6 bases, with 6 bases left in between. The CDR3 has 13 amino acids. Germline-derived CDR1 and CDR2 are MRHNA and SNTAGT.